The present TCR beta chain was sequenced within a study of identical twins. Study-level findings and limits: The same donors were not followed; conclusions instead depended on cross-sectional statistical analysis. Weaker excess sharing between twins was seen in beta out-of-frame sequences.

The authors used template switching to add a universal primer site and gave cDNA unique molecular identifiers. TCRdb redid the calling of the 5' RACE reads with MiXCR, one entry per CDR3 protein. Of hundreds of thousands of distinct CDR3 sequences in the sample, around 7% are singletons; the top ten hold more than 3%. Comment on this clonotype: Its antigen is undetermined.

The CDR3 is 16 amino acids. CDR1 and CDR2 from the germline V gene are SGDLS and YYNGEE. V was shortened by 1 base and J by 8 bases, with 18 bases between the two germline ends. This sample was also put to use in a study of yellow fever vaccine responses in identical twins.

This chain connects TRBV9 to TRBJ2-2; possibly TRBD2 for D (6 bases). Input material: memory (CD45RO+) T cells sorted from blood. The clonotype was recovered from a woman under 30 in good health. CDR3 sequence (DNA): TGTGCCAGCAGCGTACAGGTCGGAGGAGGGGCAGGGGAGCTGTTTTTT. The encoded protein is CASSVQVGGGAGELFF.